This TCR beta chain was sequenced for a study of blood T cells in healthy people across ages. Findings and caveats of the study: Those diversity estimates obtained from one million T cells were thought to be underestimates. Strong correlation existed between TCR beta diversity and naive T cell percentage.

Turning to this clonotype: Its matching antigen is unknown.

Trimming took 6 bases from V and 9 from J, leaving 12 bases between them. Germline CDR1 reads MNHEY; CDR2 reads SVGEGT. This CDR3 spans 12 amino acids. Alongside a J-beta primer mix, a sample-barcoded 5' primer served in a second PCR lasting about 6 to 12 cycles. In TCRdb, the 5' RACE reads were re-called with MiXCR into one record per CDR3 protein. The data show around 650,000 distinct CDR3 sequences, with roughly 43% seen just once and about 30% held by the top ten. The sequence was obtained from a man at least 80 years old in good health. The rearrangement links TRBV6-2 or TRBV6-3 to TRBJ2-1; D is uncertain. Sequencing was performed on blood. CDR3 nucleotide sequence: TGTGCCAGCAGGCATAGAACCGGTGAGCAGTTCTTC. It translates to CASRHRTGEQFF.